Listed below are T cell receptor beta chains from one sample, sequenced in a study of blood T cell repertoires in COVID-19. Produced via immunoSEQ multiplex PCR; TCRdb's table is partial and in-frame only. The sample yields about 480,000 clones, 80% to 90% seen once. Material for sequencing was peripheral blood. These receptors originate from a woman aged 25 to 39 with acute or convalescent COVID-19. Both conserved end residues are part of each CDR3. A D gene is named only where the DNA matches it firmly. Expanded clones get a size class; other rows say once, few or many, or leave the size out.

clone size	V gene	J gene	D gene	CDR3 DNA	CDR3 protein
few	TRBV18	TRBJ1-5	.	TGTGCCAGCTCACCAATGTCGGGGAGCAATCAGCCCCAGCATTTT	CASSPMSGSNQPQHF
.	TRBV4-1	TRBJ2-1	TRBD1	TGCGCCAGCAGCGGGGACAGGATCTCCTACAATGAGCAGTTCTTC	CASSGDRISYNEQFF
.	TRBV2	TRBJ1-4	.	TGTGCCAGCAGGGATGCGGAGGCGGGGGTCCTCGAAAAACTGTTTTTT	CASRDAEAGVLEKLFF
.	TRBV12-5	TRBJ2-3	TRBD1	TGTGCTAGTGGCAGAACAGGGGAAGGGACAGATACGCAGTATTTT	CASGRTGEGTDTQYF
.	TRBV7-2	TRBJ1-1	.	TGTGCCAGCAGCTTAGGAAGAGGGATTGGGAACACTGAAGCTTTCTTT	CASSLGRGIGNTEAFF
.	TRBV4-2	TRBJ1-1	TRBD1	TGTGCCAGCAGCCCCCGGGACAGGGGTGGCACTGAAGCTTTCTTT	CASSPRDRGGTEAFF
.	TRBV5-1	TRBJ2-2	TRBD2	TGCGCCAGCAGCGGGACTAGCGGCACCGGGGAGCTGTTTTTT	CASSGTSGTGELFF
.	TRBV30	TRBJ2-3	TRBD2	TGTGCCTGGAGTGTACGGCGGACTAGCGGGCCTAGCACAGATACGCAGTATTTT	CAWSVRRTSGPSTDTQYF
.	TRBV7-9	TRBJ1-3	TRBD1	TGTGCCAGCAGCTCGGACAGGAACTCTGGAAACACCATATATTTT	CASSSDRNSGNTIYF
.	TRBV5-1	TRBJ1-1	.	TGCGCCAGCAGCTTGGAGGTAGGGAGATGGAACACTGAAGCTTTCTTT	CASSLEVGRWNTEAFF
.	TRBV6-5	TRBJ1-2	TRBD1	TGTGCCAGCAGCCGTCTAGGACAGGGGAACTATGGCTACACCTTC	CASSRLGQGNYGYTF
.	TRBV2	TRBJ2-7	.	TGTGCCAGCAGTGGGAGGGTCTTGACCTACGAGCAGTACTTC	CASSGRVLTYEQYF
.	TRBV6-5	TRBJ2-4	TRBD1	TGTGCCAGCATGGACAGGGGGGGAGCCAAAAACATTCAGTACTTC	CASMDRGGAKNIQYF
.	TRBV6-6	TRBJ1-5	.	TGTGCCAGCAGTTACCTACCCAATCAGCCCCAGCATTTT	CASSYLPNQPQHF
.	TRBV25-1	TRBJ1-5	.	TGTGCCAGCAGTGAATACAGGGGTGGCAATCAGCCCCAGCATTTT	CASSEYRGGNQPQHF
.	TRBV10-2	TRBJ2-7	.	TGCGCCAGCCGGTTCCAGGGCACCAGCGAGCAGTACTTC	CASRFQGTSEQYF
few	TRBV28	TRBJ2-2	.	TGTGCCAGCAGTTTATCGCAAGGGGTCGGGGAGCTGTTTTTT	CASSLSQGVGELFF
.	TRBV28	TRBJ2-3	TRBD1	TGTGCCAGCAGTTTCCTCACGACAGGGGGGGTGGATACGCAGTATTTT	CASSFLTTGGVDTQYF